Listed below are T cell receptor beta chains from one sample, sequenced in a study of tissue T cells after allogeneic stem cell transplantation. TCRdb's copy holds only in-frame clones and misses some; the assay was immunoSEQ multiplex PCR. The data hold 42,000 or so clones, with roughly 90% observed a single time. The specimen comprised blood, sampled before transplantation. The receptors come from a woman between 35 and 70 years old who later had graft-versus-host disease after an allogeneic stem cell transplant. Each CDR3 is given with its conserved first and last residue. D genes are given only for firm matches.

J gene	D gene	V gene	CDR3 length	CDR3 protein	CDR3 DNA
TRBJ1-5	-	TRBV2	14	CASSERRANQPQHF	TGTGCCAGCAGTGAGAGGAGGGCCAATCAGCCCCAGCATTTT
TRBJ2-5	-	TRBV7-9	11	CASSFQETQYF	TGTGCCAGCAGCTTCCAAGAGACCCAGTACTTC
TRBJ1-1	-	TRBV11-2	15	CASSLVSGSLSEAFF	TGTGCCAGCAGCCTGGTGAGTGGGTCACTCTCTGAAGCTTTCTTT
TRBJ2-1	TRBD2	TRBV5-1	15	CASRLTSGSFNEQFF	TGCGCCAGCAGACTGACTAGCGGGAGCTTTAATGAGCAGTTCTTC
TRBJ1-2	TRBD1	TRBV6-5	15	CASRQQGTANYGYTF	TGTGCCAGCAGACAACAGGGGACCGCTAACTATGGCTACACCTTC
TRBJ2-3	TRBD2	TRBV27	13	CASSLREGDTQYF	TGTGCCAGCAGTTTAAGGGAGGGCGATACGCAGTATTTT
TRBJ2-1	-	TRBV4-3	15	CASSQDGGFDNEQFF	TGCGCCAGCAGCCAAGATGGGGGTTTCGACAATGAGCAGTTCTTC
TRBJ2-1	TRBD2	TRBV7-8	15	CASISGVAGDNEQFF	TGTGCCAGCATCTCGGGGGTAGCGGGAGACAATGAGCAGTTCTTC
TRBJ1-1	-	TRBV30	12	CAWRGPMRGAFF	TGTGCCTGGAGGGGGCCGATGCGGGGAGCTTTCTTT
TRBJ2-1	-	TRBV11-3	13	CASSRDNYNEQFF	TGTGCCAGCAGCAGAGACAACTACAATGAGCAGTTCTTC
TRBJ1-5	-	TRBV6-5	15	CASSQGPPSNQPQHF	TGTGCCAGCAGCCAGGGACCGCCTAGCAATCAGCCCCAGCATTTT
TRBJ2-5	TRBD1	TRBV6-2/TRBV6-3	13	CASTPQGGETQYF	TGTGCCAGCACCCCACAGGGGGGAGAGACCCAGTACTTC
TRBJ2-7	TRBD1	TRBV5-1	14	CASSLQGPAYEQYF	TGCGCCAGCAGCCTACAGGGGCCAGCCTACGAGCAGTACTTC
TRBJ2-1	TRBD2	TRBV4-2	16	CASSQDLDSGNNEQFF	TGTGCCAGCAGCCAAGATCTCGATAGCGGGAACAATGAGCAGTTCTTC
TRBJ1-2	-	TRBV28	11	CASVSNYGYTF	TGTGCCAGCGTCTCTAACTATGGCTACACCTTC
TRBJ2-2	-	TRBV27	16	CASRDDGTGNLGELFF	TGTGCCAGCAGGGACGACGGGACGGGCAACTTGGGGGAGCTGTTTTTT
TRBJ2-7	TRBD1	TRBV28	15	CASRHYQGAGYEQYF	TGTGCCAGCAGACACTACCAGGGGGCTGGCTACGAGCAGTACTTC
TRBJ1-1	-	TRBV27	15	CASILLGGLNTEAFF	TGTGCCAGCATCCTTCTGGGGGGGTTGAACACTGAAGCTTTCTTT
TRBJ1-6	TRBD1	TRBV4-1	16	CASSPRTGLFNSPLHF	TGCGCCAGCAGCCCAAGGACAGGACTTTTTAATTCACCCCTCCACTTT
TRBJ1-6	-	TRBV7-2	15	CASSQQGTRNSPLHF	TGTGCCAGCAGCCAGCAGGGAACAAGGAATTCACCCCTCCACTTT